What follows are 3 T cell receptor beta chains derived from one specimen sequenced in a study of cytomegalovirus exposure and HLA in healthy donors. PCR primers comprised 60 Vbeta and 13 Jbeta primers. The protocol was immunoSEQ multiplex PCR, while the TCRdb copy is restricted to in-frame clones and leaves out a portion. The sample holds around 200,000 clones, 82% seen once. The sequenced sample was PBMCs. The source is a woman under 30 in good health and CMV-seronegative.

Of note for this clone: This CDR3 is also generated by other DNA sequences in the sample. The rearrangement links TRBV7-6 to TRBJ2-5; the D is unclear. The CDR3 consists of 13 residues. The germline V gene encodes CDR1 SGHVS and CDR2 FNYEAQ. V shed 0 bases and J shed 1 base, with 3 bases lying between them. In DNA form, the CDR3 reads TGTGCCAGCAGCTTAGCGGCCCAAGAGACCCAGTACTTC. Amino acid sequence: CASSLAAQETQYF. The full variable domain, in which reference TRBV7-6 and TRBJ2-5 provide the parts outside the CDR3, is GAGVSQSPRYKVTKRGQDVALRCDPISGHVSLYWYRQALGQGPEFLTYFNYEAQQDKSGLPNDRFSAERPEGSISTLTIQRTEQRDSAMYRCASSLAAQETQYFGPGTRLLVL.

CDR3 sequence reads: CSAGHEAFF. The CDR3 nucleotides read TGCAGTGCGGGACATGAAGCTTTCTTT. This chain connects TRBV20-1 to TRBJ1-1, with a tentative D call TRBD1 (6 bases). The germline V and J ends were trimmed by 6 bases and 7 bases, with 6 bases remaining between them. CDR3 length: 9 residues. Germline V lookup: CDR1 DFQATT, CDR2 SNEGSKA (reference sequence).

In nucleotides, the CDR3 is TGTGCCAGCCGACCCGGGACTAGCGTTTACAATGAGCAGTTCTTC. It codes for CASRPGTSVYNEQFF. This rearrangement joins TRBV19 to TRBJ2-1, with 10 bases aligning to TRBD2. Germline CDR1 and CDR2: LNHDA and SQIVND (reference sequence). V was pared by 9 bases and J by 4 bases, with 9 bases of the junction left unmatched. The CDR3 covers 15 residues.